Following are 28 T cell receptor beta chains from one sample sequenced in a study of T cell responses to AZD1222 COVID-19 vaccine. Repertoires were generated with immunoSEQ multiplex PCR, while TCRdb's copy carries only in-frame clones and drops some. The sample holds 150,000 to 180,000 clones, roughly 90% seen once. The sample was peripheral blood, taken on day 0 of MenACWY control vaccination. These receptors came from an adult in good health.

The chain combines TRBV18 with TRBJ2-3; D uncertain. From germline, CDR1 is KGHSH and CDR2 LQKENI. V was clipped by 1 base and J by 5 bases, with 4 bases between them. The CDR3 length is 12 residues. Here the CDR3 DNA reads TGTGCCAGCTCACCACAGCAAGATACGCAGTATTTT. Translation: CASSPQQDTQYF. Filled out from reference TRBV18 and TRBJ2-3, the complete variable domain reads NAGVMQNPRHLVRRRGQEARLRCSPMKGHSHVYWYRQLPEEGLKFMVYLQKENIIDESGMPKERFSAEFPKEGPSILRIQQVVRGDSAAYFCASSPQQDTQYFGPGTRLTVL.

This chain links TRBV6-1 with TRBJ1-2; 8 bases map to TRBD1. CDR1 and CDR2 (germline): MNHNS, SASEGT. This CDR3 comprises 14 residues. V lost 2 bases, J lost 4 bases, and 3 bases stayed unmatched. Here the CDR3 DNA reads TGTGCCAGCAGTGAACCGACAGGGGTCTATGGCTACACCTTC. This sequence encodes CASSEPTGVYGYTF.

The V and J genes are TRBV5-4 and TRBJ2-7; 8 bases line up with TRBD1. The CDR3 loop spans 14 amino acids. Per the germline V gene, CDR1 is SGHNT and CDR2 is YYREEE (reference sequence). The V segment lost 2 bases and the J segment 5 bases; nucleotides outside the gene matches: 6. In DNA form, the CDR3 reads TGTGCCAGCAGCTTCCGGGACAGGAGGGACGAGCAGTACTTC. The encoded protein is CASSFRDRRDEQYF.

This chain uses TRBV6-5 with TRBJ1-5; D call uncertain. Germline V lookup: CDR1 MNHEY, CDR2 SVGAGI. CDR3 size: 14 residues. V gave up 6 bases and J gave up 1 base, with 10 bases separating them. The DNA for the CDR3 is TGTGCCAGCAGGGAGGTGGGGAGCAATCAGCCCCAGCATTTT. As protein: CASREVGSNQPQHF.

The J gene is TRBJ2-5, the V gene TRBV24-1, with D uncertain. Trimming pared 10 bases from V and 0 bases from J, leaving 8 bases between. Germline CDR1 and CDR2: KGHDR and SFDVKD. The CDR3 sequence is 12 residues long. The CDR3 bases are TGTGCCACTACTATGTACCAAGAGACCCAGTACTTC. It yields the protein CATTMYQETQYF.

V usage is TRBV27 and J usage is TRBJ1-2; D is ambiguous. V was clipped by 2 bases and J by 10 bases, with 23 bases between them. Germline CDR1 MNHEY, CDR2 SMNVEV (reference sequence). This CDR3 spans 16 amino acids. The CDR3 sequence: CASSLIAAPGFRDYTF. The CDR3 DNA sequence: TGTGCCAGCAGTTTAATTGCAGCACCGGGTTTTCGTGACTACACCTTC.

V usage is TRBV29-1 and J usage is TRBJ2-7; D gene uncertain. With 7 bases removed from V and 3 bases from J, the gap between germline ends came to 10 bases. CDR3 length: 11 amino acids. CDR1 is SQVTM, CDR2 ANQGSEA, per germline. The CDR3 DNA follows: TGCAGCGGTGCCCTGGACTACGAGCAGTACTTC. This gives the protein CSGALDYEQYF.

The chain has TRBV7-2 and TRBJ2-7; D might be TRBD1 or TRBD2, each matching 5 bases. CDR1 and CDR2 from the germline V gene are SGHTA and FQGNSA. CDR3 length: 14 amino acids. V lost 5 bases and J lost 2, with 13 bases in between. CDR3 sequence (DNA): TGTGCCAGCAGCACCTTTCTGGGGGCCTACGAGCAGTACTTC. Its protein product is CASSTFLGAYEQYF.

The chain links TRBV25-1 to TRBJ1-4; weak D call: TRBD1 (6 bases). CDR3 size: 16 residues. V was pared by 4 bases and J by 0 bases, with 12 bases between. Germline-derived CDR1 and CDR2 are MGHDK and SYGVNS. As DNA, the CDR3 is TGTGCCAGCAGTGCAAGGGGGTCGGCAACTAATGAAAAACTGTTTTTT. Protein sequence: CASSARGSATNEKLFF.

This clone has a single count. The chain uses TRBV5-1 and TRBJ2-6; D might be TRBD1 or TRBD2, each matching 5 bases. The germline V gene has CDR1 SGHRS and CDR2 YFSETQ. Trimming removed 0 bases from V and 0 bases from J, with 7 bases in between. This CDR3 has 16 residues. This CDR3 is CASSLGGSSGANVLTF. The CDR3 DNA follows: TGCGCCAGCAGCTTGGGGGGGAGCTCTGGGGCCAACGTCCTGACTTTC.

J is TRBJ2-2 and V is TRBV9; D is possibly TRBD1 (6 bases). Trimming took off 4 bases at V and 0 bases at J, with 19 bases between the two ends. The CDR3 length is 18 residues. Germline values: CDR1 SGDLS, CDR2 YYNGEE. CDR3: CASSTQGQLAPNTGELFF. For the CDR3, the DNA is TGTGCCAGCAGCACCCAGGGGCAGCTAGCTCCGAACACCGGGGAGCTGTTTTTT.

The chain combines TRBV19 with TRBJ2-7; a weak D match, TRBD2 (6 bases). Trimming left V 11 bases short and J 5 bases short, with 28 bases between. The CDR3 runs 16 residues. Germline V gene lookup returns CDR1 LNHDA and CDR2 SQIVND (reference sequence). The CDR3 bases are TGTGCCTCCTCGTCCCCAGCGGGCTCCCTTCTAGACGAGCAGTACTTC. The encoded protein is CASSSPAGSLLDEQYF. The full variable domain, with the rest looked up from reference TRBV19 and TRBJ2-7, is DGGITQSPKYLFRKEGQNVTLSCEQNLNHDAMYWYRQDPGQGLRLIYYSQIVNDFQKGDIAEGYSVSREKKESFPLTVTSAQKNPTAFYLCASSSPAGSLLDEQYFGPGTRLTVT.

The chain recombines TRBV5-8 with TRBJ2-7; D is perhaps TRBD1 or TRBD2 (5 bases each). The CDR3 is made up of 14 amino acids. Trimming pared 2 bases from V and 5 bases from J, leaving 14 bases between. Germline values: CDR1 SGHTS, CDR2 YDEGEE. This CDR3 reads CASSFLGWGNEQYV. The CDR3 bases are TGTGCCAGCAGCTTCCTTGGCTGGGGGAACGAGCAGTACGTC.

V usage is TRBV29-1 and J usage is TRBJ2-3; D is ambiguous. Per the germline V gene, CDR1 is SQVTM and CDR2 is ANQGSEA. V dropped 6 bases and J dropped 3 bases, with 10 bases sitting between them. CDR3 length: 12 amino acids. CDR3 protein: CSVGLMTDTQYF. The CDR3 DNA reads TGCAGCGTCGGGCTGATGACAGATACGCAGTATTTT.

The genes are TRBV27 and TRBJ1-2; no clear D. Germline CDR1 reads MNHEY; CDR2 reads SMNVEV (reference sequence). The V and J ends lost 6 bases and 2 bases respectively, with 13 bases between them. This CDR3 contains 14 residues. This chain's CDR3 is CASSAGYGNYGYTF. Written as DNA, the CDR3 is TGTGCCAGCAGCGCTGGGTACGGGAACTATGGCTACACCTTC.

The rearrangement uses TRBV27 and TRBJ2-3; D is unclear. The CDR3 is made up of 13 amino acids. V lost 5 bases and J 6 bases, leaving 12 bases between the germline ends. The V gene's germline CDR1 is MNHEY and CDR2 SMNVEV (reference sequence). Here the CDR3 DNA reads TGTGCCAGCAGTCCCAGACCCGGGGATACGCAGTATTTT. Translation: CASSPRPGDTQYF.

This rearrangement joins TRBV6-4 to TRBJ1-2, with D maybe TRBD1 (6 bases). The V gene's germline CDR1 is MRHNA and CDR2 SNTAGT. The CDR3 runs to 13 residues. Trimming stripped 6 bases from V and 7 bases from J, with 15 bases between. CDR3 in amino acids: CASSLGGTSGYTF. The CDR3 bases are TGTGCCAGCAGCCTAGGGGGGACTAGTGGCTACACCTTC.

CDR3 sequence (DNA): TGTGCCAGCAGCCAAGGGAGACACAATGAGCAGTTCTTC. Amino acid sequence: CASSQGRHNEQFF. The J gene is TRBJ2-1, the V gene TRBV14; D call uncertain. Germline V gene sequence: CDR1 SGHDN, CDR2 FVKESK. The CDR3 contains 13 residues. V lost 1 base to trimming and J lost 5 bases, with 6 bases between them.

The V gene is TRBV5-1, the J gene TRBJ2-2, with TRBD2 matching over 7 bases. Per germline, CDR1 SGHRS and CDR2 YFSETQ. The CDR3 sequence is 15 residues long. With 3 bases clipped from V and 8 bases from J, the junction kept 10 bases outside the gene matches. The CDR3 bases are TGCGCCAGCAGCTACCAGGCGGGAGAATGGGGGGAGCTGTTTTTT. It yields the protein CASSYQAGEWGELFF.

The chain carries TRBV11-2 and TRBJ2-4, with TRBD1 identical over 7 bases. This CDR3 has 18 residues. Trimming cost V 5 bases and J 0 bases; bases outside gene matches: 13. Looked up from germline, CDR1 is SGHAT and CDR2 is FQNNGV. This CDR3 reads CASSLTGSGDLAKNIQYF. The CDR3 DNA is TGTGCCAGCAGCCTGACAGGGTCCGGCGATTTAGCCAAAAACATTCAGTACTTC.

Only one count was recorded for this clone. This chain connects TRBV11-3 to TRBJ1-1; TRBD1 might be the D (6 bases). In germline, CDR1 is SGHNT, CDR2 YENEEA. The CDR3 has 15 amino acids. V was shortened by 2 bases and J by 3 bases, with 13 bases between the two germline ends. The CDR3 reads CASSLNQGQDTEAFF. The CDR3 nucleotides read TGTGCCAGCAGCTTAAATCAGGGGCAGGACACTGAAGCTTTCTTT.

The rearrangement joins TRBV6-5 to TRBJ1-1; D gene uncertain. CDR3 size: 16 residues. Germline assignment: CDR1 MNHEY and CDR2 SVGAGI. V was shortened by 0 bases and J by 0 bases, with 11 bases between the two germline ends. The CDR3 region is CASSYSSISMNTEAFF. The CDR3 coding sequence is TGTGCCAGCAGTTACTCCTCAATCTCGATGAACACTGAAGCTTTCTTT.

The CDR3 DNA reads TGTGCCAGCAGCCGACCGGGACAGCACATGAACACTGAAGCTTTCTTT. Residues: CASSRPGQHMNTEAFF. The chain is built from TRBV5-6 and TRBJ1-1, with 7 bases that match TRBD1. The J segment lost 0 bases and the V segment lost 4 bases, leaving 9 bases of the junction unmatched. The germline V gene has CDR1 SGHDT and CDR2 YYEEEE. CDR3 length equals 16 residues.

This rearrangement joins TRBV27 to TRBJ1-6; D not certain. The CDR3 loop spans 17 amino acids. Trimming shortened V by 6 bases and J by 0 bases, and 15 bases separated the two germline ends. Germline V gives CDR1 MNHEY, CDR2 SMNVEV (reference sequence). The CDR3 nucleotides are TGTGCCAGCAGCCGGCTTACGAAGAGCTCCTATAATTCACCCCTCCACTTT. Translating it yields CASSRLTKSSYNSPLHF.

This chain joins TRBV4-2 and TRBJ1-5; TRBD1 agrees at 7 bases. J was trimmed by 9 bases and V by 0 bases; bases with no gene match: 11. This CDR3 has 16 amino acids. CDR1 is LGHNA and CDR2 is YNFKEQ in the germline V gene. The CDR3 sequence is CASSQDGQAAASPQHF. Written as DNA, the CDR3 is TGTGCCAGCAGCCAAGACGGACAGGCAGCAGCATCGCCCCAGCATTTT.

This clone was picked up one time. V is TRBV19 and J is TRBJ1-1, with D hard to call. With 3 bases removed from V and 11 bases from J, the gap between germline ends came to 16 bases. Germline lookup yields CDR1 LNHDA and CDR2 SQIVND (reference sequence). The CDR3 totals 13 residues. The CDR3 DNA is TGTGCCAGTAGTATCGGGCTTGGGCGTAACGCTTTCTTT. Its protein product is CASSIGLGRNAFF.

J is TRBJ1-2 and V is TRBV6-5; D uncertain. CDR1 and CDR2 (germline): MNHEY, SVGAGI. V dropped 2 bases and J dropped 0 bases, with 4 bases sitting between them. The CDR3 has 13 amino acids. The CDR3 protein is CASSYSANYGYTF. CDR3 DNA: TGTGCCAGCAGTTACAGTGCTAACTATGGCTACACCTTC.

The CDR3 protein is CASSEALQYGYTF. CDR3 bases: TGTGCCAGCAGTGAAGCGCTTCAGTATGGCTACACCTTC. The chain uses TRBV6-1 and TRBJ1-2; no reliable D call. Trimming cost V 0 bases and J 5 bases, with 7 bases left between them. Germline V gives CDR1 MNHNS, CDR2 SASEGT. The CDR3 is 13 residues long.